A selection of T cell receptor beta chains follows, all from one sample in a study of shared clonotypes between healthy human individuals. Profiled with immunoSEQ multiplex PCR; TCRdb holds only in-frame clones, not every one. Of about 230,000 clones listed, approximately 70% are singletons. Material for sequencing was memory CD4+ T cells sorted from blood. The source of these receptors is a man between 25 and 39 years old in good health. CDR3s include the opening cysteine and the closing phenylalanine or tryptophan. A D gene is named only where the DNA matches it firmly. Only some rows state a clone size, as once, few, many or a class for expanded clones.

j_call d_call clone_size v_call cdr3_aa cdr3_nt
TRBJ2-5 TRBD2 NA TRBV23-1 CASRLRLAFQETQYF TGCGCCAGCAGACTCCGACTAGCGTTCCAAGAGACCCAGTACTTC
TRBJ2-6 NA once TRBV6-6 CASSYVVSGANVLTF TGTGCCAGCAGTTACGTGGTCTCTGGGGCCAACGTCCTGACTTTC
TRBJ2-1 NA few TRBV4-1 CASSQPSRGRNEQFF TGCGCCAGCAGCCAGCCCTCCCGGGGTAGAAATGAGCAGTTCTTC
TRBJ2-3 NA NA TRBV25-1 CASSDEESQGILTDTQYF TGTGCCAGCAGTGATGAAGAGAGCCAGGGGATTTTGACAGATACGCAGTATTTT
TRBJ2-1 NA once TRBV25-1 CASSKQGSLLHSNEQFF TGTGCCAGCAGTAAACAGGGTTCGCTTCTACACAGCAATGAGCAGTTCTTC
TRBJ2-7 TRBD1 NA TRBV29-1 CSVEAGGFYEQYF TGCAGCGTTGAGGCAGGGGGTTTCTACGAGCAGTACTTC
TRBJ2-2 NA NA TRBV11-2 CASSTMTATGELFF TGTGCCAGCAGCACCATGACAGCCACCGGGGAGCTGTTTTTT
TRBJ2-3 NA NA TRBV30 CAWRTGRSQYF TGTGCCTGGAGGACGGGGAGGAGTCAGTATTTT
TRBJ2-6 TRBD2 NA TRBV10-2 CASSEAGGSGANVLTF TGCGCCAGCAGTGAGGCGGGGGGATCGGGGGCCAACGTCCTGACTTTC
TRBJ1-5 NA few TRBV19 CASSIRDTNQPQHF TGTGCCAGTAGTATAAGGGACACTAATCAGCCCCAGCATTTT
TRBJ2-1 TRBD2 NA TRBV28 CASSSLAGGRNEQFF TGTGCCAGCAGTTCTCTAGCGGGAGGGCGGAATGAGCAGTTCTTC
TRBJ2-7 NA many TRBV5-4 CASSTRSAYEQYF TGTGCCAGCAGTACTCGGAGCGCCTACGAGCAGTACTTC
TRBJ2-1 NA NA TRBV23-1 CASGYRSHSDEQFF TGCGCCAGCGGTTACAGGTCACACTCCGATGAGCAGTTCTTC
TRBJ2-1 NA once TRBV5-6 CASSFRFNYNEQFF TGTGCCAGCAGCTTTCGTTTTAACTACAATGAGCAGTTCTTC
TRBJ2-3 NA NA TRBV15 CATSRVARHGVDTQYF TGTGCCACCAGCAGAGTCGCCCGTCACGGCGTGGATACGCAGTATTTT
TRBJ2-1 NA once TRBV7-9 CASSSHSDLTNEQFF TGTGCCAGCAGCTCTCATAGCGACCTCACCAATGAGCAGTTCTTC
TRBJ2-7 NA NA TRBV5-4 CASSFNQGRVEQYF TGTGCCAGCAGCTTCAACCAGGGTAGGGTCGAGCAGTACTTC
TRBJ2-5 NA NA TRBV5-5 CASSLAPIRETQYF TGTGCCAGCAGCTTGGCCCCGATCCGGGAGACCCAGTACTTC
TRBJ2-3 NA NA TRBV11-2 CASSPATDTQYF TGTGCCAGCAGCCCGGCAACAGATACGCAGTATTTT
TRBJ2-1 NA once TRBV10-3 CAINAQTYNEQFF TGTGCCATCAATGCACAAACCTACAATGAGCAGTTCTTC
TRBJ1-5 TRBD1 once TRBV2 CASSGTGGNQPQHF TGTGCCAGCAGTGGGACAGGCGGTAATCAGCCCCAGCATTTT
TRBJ2-7 TRBD2 NA TRBV11-2 CASSPRLIGLAGSYEQYF TGTGCCAGCAGCCCGAGGTTAATCGGACTAGCGGGGTCCTACGAGCAGTACTTC
TRBJ2-3 NA NA TRBV6-5 CASSLGWAGDTQYF TGTGCCAGCAGTTTGGGTTGGGCGGGGGATACGCAGTATTTT
TRBJ2-7 TRBD2 NA TRBV2 CASSAGTRGYEQYF TGTGCCAGCAGTGCCGGGACTAGGGGGTACGAGCAGTACTTC
TRBJ2-2 NA NA TRBV10-2 CASSTLGTGELFF TGCGCCAGCAGTACGTTAGGCACCGGGGAGCTGTTTTTT
TRBJ2-6 NA medium-sized TRBV6-1 CASSAGLSGANVLTF TGTGCCAGCAGTGCGGGACTCTCTGGGGCCAACGTCCTGACTTTC
TRBJ2-1 NA NA TRBV11-3 CASSPARRSYNEQFF TGTGCCAGCAGCCCCGCCCGCCGGTCCTACAATGAGCAGTTCTTC
TRBJ1-1 NA NA TRBV28 CASSPALGEAFF TGTGCCAGCAGTCCGGCCTTGGGTGAAGCTTTCTTT
TRBJ2-7 NA few TRBV5-1 CASSQDSMLYF TGCGCCAGCAGCCAGGACAGTATGTTGTACTTC
TRBJ1-3 TRBD1 once TRBV5-1 CASRSGTAFSGNTIYF TGCGCCAGCAGATCCGGGACAGCCTTCTCTGGAAACACCATATATTTT